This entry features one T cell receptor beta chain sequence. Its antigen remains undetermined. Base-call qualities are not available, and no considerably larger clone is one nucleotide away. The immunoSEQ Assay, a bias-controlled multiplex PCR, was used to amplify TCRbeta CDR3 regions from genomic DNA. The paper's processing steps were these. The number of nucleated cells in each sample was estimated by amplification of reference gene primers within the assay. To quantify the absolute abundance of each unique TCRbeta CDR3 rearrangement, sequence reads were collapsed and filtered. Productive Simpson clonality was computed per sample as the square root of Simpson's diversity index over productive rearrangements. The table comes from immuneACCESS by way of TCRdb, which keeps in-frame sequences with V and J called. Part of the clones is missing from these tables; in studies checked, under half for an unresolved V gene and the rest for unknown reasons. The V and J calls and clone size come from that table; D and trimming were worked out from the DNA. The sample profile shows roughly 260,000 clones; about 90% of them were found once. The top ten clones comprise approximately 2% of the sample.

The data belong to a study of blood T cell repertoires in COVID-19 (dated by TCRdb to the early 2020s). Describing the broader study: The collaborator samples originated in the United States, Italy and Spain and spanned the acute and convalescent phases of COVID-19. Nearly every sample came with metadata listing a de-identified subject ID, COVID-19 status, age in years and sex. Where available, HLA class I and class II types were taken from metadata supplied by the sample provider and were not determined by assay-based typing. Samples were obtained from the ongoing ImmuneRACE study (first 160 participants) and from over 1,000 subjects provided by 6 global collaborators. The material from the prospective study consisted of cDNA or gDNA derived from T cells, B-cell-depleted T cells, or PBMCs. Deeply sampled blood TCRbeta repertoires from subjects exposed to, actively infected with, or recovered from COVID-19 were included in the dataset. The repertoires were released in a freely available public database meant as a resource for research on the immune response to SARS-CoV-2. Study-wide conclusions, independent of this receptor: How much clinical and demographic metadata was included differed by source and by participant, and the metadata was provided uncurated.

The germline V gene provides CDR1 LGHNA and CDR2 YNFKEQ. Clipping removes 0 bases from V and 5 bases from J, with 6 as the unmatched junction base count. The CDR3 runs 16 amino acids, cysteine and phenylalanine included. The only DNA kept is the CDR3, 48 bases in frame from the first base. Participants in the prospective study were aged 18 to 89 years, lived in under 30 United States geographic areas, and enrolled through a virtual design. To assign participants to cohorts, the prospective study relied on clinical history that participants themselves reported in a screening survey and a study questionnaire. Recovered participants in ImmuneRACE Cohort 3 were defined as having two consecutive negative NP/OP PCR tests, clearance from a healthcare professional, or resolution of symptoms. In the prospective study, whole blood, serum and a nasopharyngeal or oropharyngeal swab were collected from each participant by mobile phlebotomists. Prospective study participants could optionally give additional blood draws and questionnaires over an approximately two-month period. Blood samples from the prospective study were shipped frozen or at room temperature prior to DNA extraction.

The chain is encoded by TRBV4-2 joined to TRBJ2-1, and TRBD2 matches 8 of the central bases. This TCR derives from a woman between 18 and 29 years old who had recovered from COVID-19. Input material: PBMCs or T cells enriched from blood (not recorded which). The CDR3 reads CASSQDAGGGHNEQFF. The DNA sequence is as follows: TGTGCCAGCAGCCAAGACGCGGGAGGAGGGCACAATGAGCAGTTCTTC.